This TCR beta chain is drawn from a study of blood T cell repertoires in COVID-19. Trimming took 1 base from V and 6 from J, leaving 12 bases between them. CDR1 is LGHNA, CDR2 YSLEER, per germline. The CDR3 covers 15 residues. Clones were read by immunoSEQ multiplex PCR, and TCRdb kept only the in-frame ones, dropping some. The sample records 40,000 to 50,000 clones, around 83% being singletons. The chain recombines TRBV4-3 with TRBJ2-2; possibly TRBD1 for D (6 bases). The sequencing sample was made of PBMCs or T cells enriched from blood (not recorded which). The source is a woman between 50 and 59 years old who had recovered from COVID-19. Here the CDR3 DNA reads TGCGCCAGCAGCCAAGTTCAAGGGGGATCCGGGGAGCTGTTTTTT. Residues: CASSQVQGGSGELFF.